These T cell receptor beta chains were read from a single sample in a study of cytomegalovirus exposure and HLA in healthy donors. Produced via immunoSEQ multiplex PCR; TCRdb's table is partial and in-frame only. The data contain tens of thousands of clones, 96% of them seen just once; the ten biggest clones take up around 0.83%. Material: PBMCs. These receptors came from a man younger than 35 in good health and CMV-seronegative. The CDR3 runs from the conserved cysteine through the conserved F or W. D genes are given only for firm matches. Part of the rows lack a size; the others show once, few, many or a class for expanded clones.

d_gene: NA; v_gene: TRBV19; j_gene: TRBJ2-7; abundance: NA; CDR3aa: CASSPGLHYEQYF; CDR3nt: TGTGCCAGTAGTCCCGGACTACACTACGAGCAGTACTTC
d_gene: TRBD2; v_gene: TRBV5-4; j_gene: TRBJ2-7; abundance: NA; CDR3aa: CASSLERGGSFDEQYF; CDR3nt: TGTGCCAGCAGCTTGGAGAGGGGCGGGAGTTTCGACGAGCAGTACTTC
d_gene: TRBD2; v_gene: TRBV28; j_gene: TRBJ2-7; abundance: NA; CDR3aa: CASSATGASGRLYEQYF; CDR3nt: TGTGCCAGCAGCGCCACCGGGGCTAGCGGGAGGCTCTACGAGCAGTACTTC
d_gene: TRBD2; v_gene: TRBV5-1; j_gene: TRBJ2-1; abundance: NA; CDR3aa: CASSLDSTSGISYNEQFF; CDR3nt: TGCGCCAGCAGCTTGGACTCGACTAGCGGGATCTCCTACAATGAGCAGTTCTTC
d_gene: TRBD2; v_gene: TRBV13; j_gene: TRBJ2-1; abundance: NA; CDR3aa: CASSRGLAPNEQFF; CDR3nt: TGTGCCAGCAGCAGGGGACTAGCGCCCAATGAGCAGTTCTTC
d_gene: NA; v_gene: TRBV29-1; j_gene: TRBJ2-1; abundance: once; CDR3aa: CSVDEVAYNEQFF; CDR3nt: TGCAGCGTTGATGAGGTCGCCTACAATGAGCAGTTCTTC
d_gene: TRBD1; v_gene: TRBV6-5; j_gene: TRBJ2-7; abundance: NA; CDR3aa: CASSLTGSTYEQYF; CDR3nt: TGTGCCAGCAGTTTGACAGGGAGTACCTACGAGCAGTACTTC
d_gene: TRBD1; v_gene: TRBV27; j_gene: TRBJ2-1; abundance: NA; CDR3aa: CASRTGGLSYNEQFF; CDR3nt: TGTGCCAGCAGAACAGGGGGCCTATCCTACAATGAGCAGTTCTTC
d_gene: NA; v_gene: TRBV10-3; j_gene: TRBJ2-3; abundance: NA; CDR3aa: CAIGQLTDTQYF; CDR3nt: TGTGCCATCGGACAGCTCACAGATACGCAGTATTTT
d_gene: TRBD2; v_gene: TRBV7-2; j_gene: TRBJ2-3; abundance: NA; CDR3aa: CASSLGGTRGGQDTQYF; CDR3nt: TGTGCCAGCAGCTTAGGGGGGACTAGAGGGGGACAAGATACGCAGTATTTT
d_gene: NA; v_gene: TRBV19; j_gene: TRBJ2-1; abundance: NA; CDR3aa: CASSIDPGDEQFF; CDR3nt: TGTGCCAGTAGTATAGACCCAGGGGATGAGCAGTTCTTC
d_gene: TRBD1; v_gene: TRBV5-1; j_gene: TRBJ1-4; abundance: NA; CDR3aa: CASSRGGAPEKLFF; CDR3nt: TGCGCCAGCAGCCGAGGGGGCGCCCCTGAAAAACTGTTTTTT
d_gene: NA; v_gene: TRBV4-3; j_gene: TRBJ2-3; abundance: NA; CDR3aa: CASSPGTTDTQYF; CDR3nt: TGCGCCAGCAGCCCGGGGACTACAGATACGCAGTATTTT
d_gene: NA; v_gene: TRBV5-1; j_gene: TRBJ2-2; abundance: NA; CDR3aa: CASSETGNTGELFF; CDR3nt: TGCGCCAGCAGTGAGACAGGGAACACCGGGGAGCTGTTTTTT
d_gene: NA; v_gene: TRBV6-4; j_gene: TRBJ2-2; abundance: NA; CDR3aa: CASSVGEAGELFF; CDR3nt: TGTGCCAGCAGTGTTGGGGAGGCCGGGGAGCTGTTTTTT
d_gene: NA; v_gene: TRBV7-3; j_gene: TRBJ2-5; abundance: NA; CDR3aa: CASSPFRETQYF; CDR3nt: TGTGCCAGCAGCCCCTTTAGAGAGACCCAGTACTTC
d_gene: TRBD1; v_gene: TRBV27; j_gene: TRBJ2-7; abundance: NA; CDR3aa: CASGTGGWDEQYF; CDR3nt: TGTGCCAGCGGAACAGGGGGGTGGGACGAGCAGTACTTC
d_gene: NA; v_gene: TRBV5-1; j_gene: TRBJ1-2; abundance: NA; CDR3aa: CASSLGWTNNYGYTF; CDR3nt: TGCGCCAGCAGCTTGGGCTGGACAAATAACTATGGCTACACCTTC
d_gene: NA; v_gene: TRBV21-1; j_gene: TRBJ2-4; abundance: NA; CDR3aa: CASPRLARKNIQYF; CDR3nt: TGTGCCAGCCCTCGACTAGCGAGAAAAAACATTCAGTACTTC
d_gene: NA; v_gene: TRBV6-1; j_gene: TRBJ1-2; abundance: NA; CDR3aa: CASSGHVGYTF; CDR3nt: TGTGCCAGCAGTGGGCATGTAGGCTACACCTTC
d_gene: NA; v_gene: TRBV4-1; j_gene: TRBJ2-3; abundance: NA; CDR3aa: CASSQEGADTQYF; CDR3nt: TGCGCCAGCAGCCAAGAGGGCGCAGATACGCAGTATTTT
d_gene: NA; v_gene: TRBV28; j_gene: TRBJ2-3; abundance: NA; CDR3aa: CASSPYRGGLASSTDTQYF; CDR3nt: TGTGCCAGCAGTCCGTACAGGGGGGGCCTGGCCTCTAGCACAGATACGCAGTATTTT
d_gene: TRBD1; v_gene: TRBV4-1; j_gene: TRBJ1-2; abundance: NA; CDR3aa: CASSQGGPGQGFYGYTF; CDR3nt: TGCGCCAGCAGCCAGGGGGGACCGGGACAGGGGTTCTATGGCTACACCTTC
d_gene: NA; v_gene: TRBV23-1; j_gene: TRBJ2-7; abundance: NA; CDR3aa: CASSLPPPWTDRYEQYF; CDR3nt: TGCGCCAGCAGTCTCCCACCACCATGGACAGACCGCTACGAGCAGTACTTC
d_gene: TRBD1; v_gene: TRBV15; j_gene: TRBJ1-5; abundance: NA; CDR3aa: CATSRDWGQTSNQPQHF; CDR3nt: TGTGCCACCAGCAGAGATTGGGGACAGACTAGCAATCAGCCCCAGCATTTT
d_gene: TRBD2; v_gene: TRBV5-1; j_gene: TRBJ2-5; abundance: NA; CDR3aa: CASSLILAGEETQYF; CDR3nt: TGCGCCAGCAGCTTGATACTAGCGGGAGAAGAGACCCAGTACTTC
d_gene: TRBD2; v_gene: TRBV7-7; j_gene: TRBJ2-5; abundance: NA; CDR3aa: CASSLGLAGGKETQYF; CDR3nt: TGTGCTAGCAGCTTAGGCCTAGCGGGAGGGAAAGAGACCCAGTACTTC
d_gene: TRBD1; v_gene: TRBV7-9; j_gene: TRBJ1-4; abundance: NA; CDR3aa: CASSLAQGANEKLFF; CDR3nt: TGTGCCAGCAGCTTAGCGCAGGGGGCTAATGAAAAACTGTTTTTT
d_gene: TRBD2; v_gene: TRBV4-1; j_gene: TRBJ2-1; abundance: NA; CDR3aa: CASSLAGGTSYNEQFF; CDR3nt: TGCGCCAGCAGCCTAGCGGGAGGGACCTCCTACAATGAGCAGTTCTTC
d_gene: TRBD1; v_gene: TRBV4-1; j_gene: TRBJ2-3; abundance: NA; CDR3aa: CASSLDRGVTGTQYF; CDR3nt: TGCGCCAGCAGCCTTGACAGGGGGGTAACAGGGACGCAGTATTTT
d_gene: TRBD2; v_gene: TRBV7-8; j_gene: TRBJ2-2; abundance: NA; CDR3aa: CASSLKLAEYTGELFF; CDR3nt: TGTGCCAGCAGCTTAAAACTAGCGGAGTACACCGGGGAGCTGTTTTTT
d_gene: TRBD2; v_gene: TRBV10-2; j_gene: TRBJ2-3; abundance: NA; CDR3aa: CASRTGTSGRVDTQYF; CDR3nt: TGCGCCAGCAGAACCGGGACTAGCGGGAGGGTCGATACGCAGTATTTT
d_gene: NA; v_gene: TRBV4-2; j_gene: TRBJ1-1; abundance: NA; CDR3aa: CASSQGRRAGTEAFF; CDR3nt: TGTGCCAGCAGCCAGGGCAGGCGTGCGGGTACTGAAGCTTTCTTT
d_gene: TRBD1; v_gene: TRBV4-1; j_gene: TRBJ2-5; abundance: NA; CDR3aa: CASSQRDRGQETQYF; CDR3nt: TGCGCCAGCAGCCAAAGGGACAGGGGACAAGAGACCCAGTACTTC
d_gene: NA; v_gene: TRBV29-1; j_gene: TRBJ2-7; abundance: NA; CDR3aa: CSVVPVESYEQYF; CDR3nt: TGCAGCGTTGTTCCGGTAGAATCCTACGAGCAGTACTTC
d_gene: NA; v_gene: TRBV28; j_gene: TRBJ2-7; abundance: NA; CDR3aa: CASSLRLKFYEQYF; CDR3nt: TGTGCCAGCAGTTTAAGACTTAAATTCTACGAGCAGTACTTC
d_gene: TRBD2; v_gene: TRBV4-1; j_gene: TRBJ2-1; abundance: few; CDR3aa: CASRQVTSGRYNEQFF; CDR3nt: TGCGCCAGCAGGCAAGTGACTAGCGGGAGATATAATGAGCAGTTCTTC
d_gene: TRBD2; v_gene: TRBV10-3; j_gene: TRBJ2-7; abundance: once; CDR3aa: CAISESIGLAGGEQYF; CDR3nt: TGTGCCATCAGTGAGAGTATAGGACTAGCGGGAGGCGAGCAGTACTTC
d_gene: TRBD2; v_gene: TRBV9; j_gene: TRBJ2-2; abundance: NA; CDR3aa: CASSRRGGANGELFF; CDR3nt: TGTGCCAGCAGCCGCCGGGGGGGCGCAAACGGGGAGCTGTTTTTT
d_gene: NA; v_gene: TRBV5-1; j_gene: TRBJ2-3; abundance: NA; CDR3aa: CARTRSRTRSRFTDTQYF; CDR3nt: TGCGCCCGAACACGAAGCCGAACCAGATCGAGGTTCACAGATACGCAGTATTTT
d_gene: TRBD1; v_gene: TRBV28; j_gene: TRBJ2-7; abundance: NA; CDR3aa: CASSTSRTGHAYEQYF; CDR3nt: TGTGCCAGCAGTACCTCCCGGACAGGGCACGCCTACGAGCAGTACTTC
d_gene: TRBD1; v_gene: TRBV19; j_gene: TRBJ1-5; abundance: NA; CDR3aa: CASSRGNNQPQHF; CDR3nt: TGTGCCAGTTCCAGGGGGAACAATCAGCCCCAGCATTTT
d_gene: TRBD2; v_gene: TRBV15; j_gene: TRBJ2-7; abundance: NA; CDR3aa: CATSREAGGRGEQYF; CDR3nt: TGTGCCACCAGCAGAGAGGCGGGAGGGAGGGGAGAGCAGTACTTC
d_gene: NA; v_gene: TRBV11-3; j_gene: TRBJ2-3; abundance: NA; CDR3aa: CASSGGAHYTDTQYF; CDR3nt: TGTGCCAGCAGCGGGGGCGCACACTACACAGATACGCAGTATTTT
d_gene: NA; v_gene: TRBV7-8; j_gene: TRBJ1-1; abundance: NA; CDR3aa: CASSSLRGGTEAFF; CDR3nt: TGTGCCAGCAGCTCCCTTCGAGGGGGAACTGAAGCTTTCTTT